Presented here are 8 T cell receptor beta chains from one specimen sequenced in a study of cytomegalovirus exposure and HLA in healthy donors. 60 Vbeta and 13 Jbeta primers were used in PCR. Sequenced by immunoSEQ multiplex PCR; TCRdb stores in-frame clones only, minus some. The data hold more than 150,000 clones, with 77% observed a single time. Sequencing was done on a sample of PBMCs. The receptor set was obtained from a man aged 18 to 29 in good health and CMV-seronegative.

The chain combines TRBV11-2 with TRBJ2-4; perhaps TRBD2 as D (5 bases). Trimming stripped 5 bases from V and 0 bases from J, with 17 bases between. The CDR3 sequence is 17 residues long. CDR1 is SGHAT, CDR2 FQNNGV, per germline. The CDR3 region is CASSPRAGDLAKNIQYF. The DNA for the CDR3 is TGTGCCAGCAGCCCGCGGGCTGGGGATCTAGCCAAAAACATTCAGTACTTC.

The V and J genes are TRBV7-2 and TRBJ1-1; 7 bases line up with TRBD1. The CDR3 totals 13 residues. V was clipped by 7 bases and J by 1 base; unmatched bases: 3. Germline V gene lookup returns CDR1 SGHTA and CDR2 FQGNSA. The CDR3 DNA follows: TGTGCCAGCACCCGACAGGGGAACACTGAAGCTTTCTTT. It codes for CASTRQGNTEAFF.

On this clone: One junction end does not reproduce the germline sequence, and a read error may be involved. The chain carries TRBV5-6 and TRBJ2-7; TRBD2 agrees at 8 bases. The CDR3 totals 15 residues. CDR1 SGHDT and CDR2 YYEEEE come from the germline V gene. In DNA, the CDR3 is TGTGCCAGCACCTTGGGCTTGCGGGGGGAGGGCGAGCAGTACTTC. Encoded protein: CASTLGLRGEGEQYF.

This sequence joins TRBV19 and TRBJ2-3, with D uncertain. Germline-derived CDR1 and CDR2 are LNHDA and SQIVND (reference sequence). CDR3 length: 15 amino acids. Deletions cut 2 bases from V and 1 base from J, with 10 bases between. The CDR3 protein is CASSIRGARTDTQYF. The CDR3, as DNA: TGTGCCAGTAGTATACGAGGAGCCCGCACAGATACGCAGTATTTT.

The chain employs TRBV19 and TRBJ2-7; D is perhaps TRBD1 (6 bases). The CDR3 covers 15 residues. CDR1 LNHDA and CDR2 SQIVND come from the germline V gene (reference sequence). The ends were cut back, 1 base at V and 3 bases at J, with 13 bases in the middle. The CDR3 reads CASSIARDTHYEQYF. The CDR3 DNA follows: TGTGCCAGTAGTATAGCGAGGGACACCCACTACGAGCAGTACTTC.

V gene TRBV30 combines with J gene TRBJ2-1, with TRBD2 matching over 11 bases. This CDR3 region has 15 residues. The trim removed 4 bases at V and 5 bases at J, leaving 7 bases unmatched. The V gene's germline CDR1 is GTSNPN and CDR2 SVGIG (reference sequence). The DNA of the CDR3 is TGTGCCTGGAACAAACTAGCGGGAGACCACAATGAGCAGTTCTTC. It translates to CAWNKLAGDHNEQFF.

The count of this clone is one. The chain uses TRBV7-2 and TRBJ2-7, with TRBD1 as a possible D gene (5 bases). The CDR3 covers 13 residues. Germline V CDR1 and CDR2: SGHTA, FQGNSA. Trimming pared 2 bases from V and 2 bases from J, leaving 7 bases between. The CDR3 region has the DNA TGTGCCAGCAGCTTACCCAGGGCCTACGAGCAGTACTTC. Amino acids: CASSLPRAYEQYF.

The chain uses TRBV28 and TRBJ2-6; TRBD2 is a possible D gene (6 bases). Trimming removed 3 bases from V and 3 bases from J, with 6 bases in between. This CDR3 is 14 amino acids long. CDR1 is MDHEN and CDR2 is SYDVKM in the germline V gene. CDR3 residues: CASSLGGGANVLTF. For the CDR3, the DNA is TGTGCCAGCAGTTTGGGGGGTGGGGCCAACGTCCTGACTTTC.